The 18 T cell receptor beta chains reported below all come from one sample, sequenced in a study of T cells in Graves' hyperthyroidism and ophthalmopathy. The TCR beta CDR3 regions underwent amplification using RNA transcripts as the source. The primer set for the first-round RT-PCR of the TCR CDR3 was HTBI. TCRdb ran MiXCR on the multiplex PCR reads and lists one entry per CDR3 protein. This sample carries some 370,000 distinct CDR3 sequences, 17% of them seen once, and the ten largest clones take 30% to 35%. The sample consisted of blood. Every receptor here comes from a woman between 25 and 40 years old with Graves' hyperthyroidism that later progressed to Graves' ophthalmopathy.

This clonotype was recorded a few times. V and J are TRBV29-1 and TRBJ2-2; no clear D gene. Germline CDR1 and CDR2: SQVTM and ANQGSEA. The CDR3 runs 17 residues. Deletions cut 2 bases from V and 0 bases from J, with 16 bases between. The CDR3 DNA is TGCAGCGTTGAAAAAGTTCAGGACCTTTCGAACACCGGGGAGCTGTTTTTT. Its translation: CSVEKVQDLSNTGELFF.

This chain joins TRBV27 and TRBJ2-7, with no clear D. Germline V lookup: CDR1 MNHEY, CDR2 SMNVEV (reference sequence). Between the trimmed V and J ends, which lost 3 bases and 3 bases, there was a span of 15 bases. CDR3 length: 15 amino acids. The CDR3 nucleotides read TGTGCCAGCAGTTTGAAGGGCGCTACCATCTACGAGCAGTACTTC. Protein product: CASSLKGATIYEQYF.

This clonotype was observed at least ten times. The CDR3 region has the DNA TGTGCCAGCAGCGCATATTACAATGAGCAGTTCTTC. Its translation: CASSAYYNEQFF. This rearrangement joins TRBV5-5 to TRBJ2-1; D is unresolved. Germline V gene data show CDR1 as SGHKS and CDR2 as YYEKEE (reference sequence). This CDR3 has 12 amino acids. Trimming stripped 4 bases from V and 4 bases from J, with 6 bases between.

This clonotype was counted only a few times. The V call is TRBV9, the J call TRBJ2-1; 12 positions agree with TRBD2. The germline V gene has CDR1 SGDLS and CDR2 YYNGEE. V dropped 4 bases and J dropped 10; count of bases not matched to a gene: 6. The CDR3 contains 14 residues. CDR3 sequence reads: CASSPRLAGVEQFF. The CDR3 DNA sequence: TGTGCCAGCAGCCCACGACTAGCGGGAGTGGAGCAGTTCTTC.

J is TRBJ2-1 and V is TRBV4-2, with D unresolved. This CDR3 is 17 amino acids long. CDR1 is LGHNA and CDR2 is YNFKEQ in the germline V gene. The V gene lost 0 bases and the J gene lost 1 base, with 13 bases spanning the gap. This chain's CDR3 is CASSQELGIGSYNEQFF. The CDR3 DNA reads as TGTGCCAGCAGCCAAGAACTGGGTATAGGGTCCTACAATGAGCAGTTCTTC.

Worth noting for this clonotype: Lacking the conserved final phenylalanine or tryptophan, this CDR3 likely reflects a read error. The V call is TRBV20-1, the J call TRBJ1-1, with a weak D call TRBD1 (6 bases). The CDR3 contains 13 residues. Germline CDR1 and CDR2: DFQATT and SNEGSKA (reference sequence). V was clipped by 5 bases and J by 1 base, with 11 bases between them. The CDR3 loop is CSARRGSNTEAFS. As DNA, the CDR3 is TGCAGTGCTCGCAGGGGCTCGAACACTGAAGCTTTCTCT.

This clonotype was observed at least ten times. CDR3 sequence: CASILTGGGNQPQHF. The CDR3 DNA reads TGTGCCAGCATCTTGACAGGGGGCGGCAATCAGCCCCAGCATTTT. The chain combines TRBV28 with TRBJ1-5; the match to TRBD1 covers 10 bases. CDR3 size: 15 residues. CDR1 and CDR2 (germline): MDHEN, SYDVKM. Germline trimming cut 7 bases from V and 2 bases from J; bases unmatched to any gene: 5.

The table lists this clonotype with a count of one. As DNA, the CDR3 is TGTGCCAGCAGGGCTACAGGGTTCAGCACAGATACGCAGTATTTT. This sequence encodes CASRATGFSTDTQYF. V usage is TRBV11-3 and J usage is TRBJ2-3, with D possibly being TRBD1 (6 bases). This CDR3 has 15 amino acids. With 6 bases removed from V and 0 bases from J, the gap between germline ends came to 13 bases. Looked up from germline, CDR1 is SGHNT and CDR2 is YENEEA. Complete variable domain (other parts from reference TRBV11-3 and TRBJ2-3): EAGVVQSPRYKIIEKKQPVAFWCNPISGHNTLYWYLQNLGQGPELLIRYENEEAVDDSQLPKDRFSAERLKGVDSTLKIQPAELGDSAVYLCASRATGFSTDTQYFGPGTRLTVL.

The chain recombines TRBV19 with TRBJ1-6, with D hard to call. CDR3 length equals 13 residues. From germline, CDR1 is LNHDA and CDR2 SQIVND (reference sequence). V lost 8 bases and J lost 4, with 9 bases in between. For the CDR3, the DNA is TGTGCCAGTCGAAATGGGTATAATTCACCCCTCCACTTT. Translation: CASRNGYNSPLHF.

There are many counts of this clonotype. The rearrangement joins TRBV28 to TRBJ2-1, with TRBD1 identical over 7 bases. Germline CDR1 MDHEN, CDR2 SYDVKM. Trimming took 6 bases from V and 8 from J; bases not matched to a gene: 10. The CDR3 has 14 amino acids. The CDR3 coding sequence is TGTGCCAGCAGAACAGGGGATACGCGGCATGAGCAGTTCTTC. This translates into CASRTGDTRHEQFF.

This chain connects TRBV15 to TRBJ1-1; D gene uncertain. Germline V CDR1 and CDR2: LNHNV, YYDKDF (reference sequence). The CDR3 contains 14 residues. V gave up 0 bases and J gave up 0 bases, with 5 bases separating them. Here the CDR3 reads CATSRDAVNTEAFF. The CDR3 DNA is TGTGCCACCAGCAGAGATGCGGTGAACACTGAAGCTTTCTTT.

This clonotype came up many times. This chain connects TRBV10-3 to TRBJ2-2; 13 nucleotides agree with TRBD2. Unmatched junction bases numbered 10, after V lost 4 bases and J lost 5 bases. Germline loops: CDR1 ENHRY, CDR2 SYGVKD. The CDR3 length is 18 residues. The CDR3 loop is CAISGTRTSGSCTGELFF. The CDR3 region has the DNA TGTGCCATCAGTGGAACCCGGACTAGCGGGAGTTGTACCGGGGAGCTGTTTTTT.

This clonotype was seen many times. V gene TRBV12-3 or TRBV12-4 combines with J gene TRBJ2-1; no clear D. Trimming pared 4 bases from V and 12 bases from J, leaving 10 bases between. This CDR3 spans 11 amino acids. The CDR3 bases are TGTGCCAGCAGTTCACGAGGTGGGCAGTTCTTC. It codes for CASSSRGGQFF.

This clonotype was counted at least ten times. The rearrangement links TRBV2 to TRBJ1-2; maybe TRBD1 (6 bases). The CDR3 loop spans 13 amino acids. Germline CDR1 and CDR2: SNHLY and FYNNEI. Trimming left V 0 bases short and J 7 bases short, with 9 bases between. The CDR3 here is CASSEAGARGYTF. The CDR3 nucleotides read TGTGCCAGCAGTGAAGCGGGGGCTCGTGGCTACACCTTC.

This clonotype came up a few times. V usage is TRBV2 and J usage is TRBJ1-1; 10 nucleotides match TRBD1. Germline V gives CDR1 SNHLY, CDR2 FYNNEI. V was pared by 7 bases and J by 6 bases, with 17 bases of the junction left unmatched. This CDR3 is built from 17 residues. For the CDR3, the DNA is TGTGCCAGCAATCCCGACAGGGGGCTAGCCAGTATCGCTGAAGCTTTCTTT. Its translation is CASNPDRGLASIAEAFF.

The chain joins TRBV6-5 to TRBJ2-7; D not resolved. Germline-derived CDR1 and CDR2 are MNHEY and SVGAGI. This CDR3 comprises 13 residues. The ends were cut back, 4 bases at V and 5 bases at J, with 12 bases in the middle. CDR3 region: CASSWNSFDEQYF. CDR3 DNA sequence: TGTGCCAGCAGTTGGAACAGCTTCGACGAGCAGTACTTC.

This clonotype was picked up many times. The V and J genes are TRBV14 and TRBJ1-6; perhaps TRBD1 as D (6 bases). The CDR3 totals 15 residues. V lost 2 bases and J lost 10, with 15 bases in between. Germline CDR1 is SGHDN and CDR2 is FVKESK. This CDR3 reads CASSQSTGKGSPLHF. For the CDR3, the DNA is TGTGCCAGCAGCCAATCAACAGGGAAGGGCTCACCCCTCCACTTT.

By share, this clonotype counts as medium-sized. This rearrangement joins TRBV2 to TRBJ2-5, with unresolved D. Germline V gene sequence: CDR1 SNHLY, CDR2 FYNNEI. V lost 4 bases and J lost 2, with 11 bases in between. CDR3 length equals 14 residues. CDR3 nucleotides: TGTGCCAGCAGTGCGGTTGTCCATCAAGAGACCCAGTACTTC. As protein: CASSAVVHQETQYF. Full variable domain (rest looked up from reference TRBV2 and TRBJ2-5): EPEVTQTPSHQVTQMGQEVILRCVPISNHLYFYWYRQILGQKVEFLVSFYNNEISEKSEIFDDQFSVERPDGSNFTLKIRSTKLEDSAMYFCASSAVVHQETQYFGPGTRLLVL.